This T cell receptor (beta chain) was found in a study of control samples from healthy donors and cancer patients. This clone is a singleton in its sample. Using immunoSEQ multiplex PCR, the repertoire was profiled, and TCRdb retains in-frame clones only, with some absent. The table shows about 97,000 clones, with 85% to 90% occurring only once. Germline V lookup: CDR1 SEHNR, CDR2 FQNEAQ (reference sequence). Trimming shortened V by 5 bases and J by 6 bases, and 14 bases separated the two germline ends. This CDR3 contains 14 residues. V gene TRBV7-9 combines with J gene TRBJ2-1; D uncertain. The receptor comes from a man between 25 and 39 years old in good health. The sequenced material came from blood. CDR3 sequence: CASSGWLRSNEQFF. In DNA, the CDR3 is TGTGCCAGCAGCGGTTGGTTGCGGAGCAATGAGCAGTTCTTC.